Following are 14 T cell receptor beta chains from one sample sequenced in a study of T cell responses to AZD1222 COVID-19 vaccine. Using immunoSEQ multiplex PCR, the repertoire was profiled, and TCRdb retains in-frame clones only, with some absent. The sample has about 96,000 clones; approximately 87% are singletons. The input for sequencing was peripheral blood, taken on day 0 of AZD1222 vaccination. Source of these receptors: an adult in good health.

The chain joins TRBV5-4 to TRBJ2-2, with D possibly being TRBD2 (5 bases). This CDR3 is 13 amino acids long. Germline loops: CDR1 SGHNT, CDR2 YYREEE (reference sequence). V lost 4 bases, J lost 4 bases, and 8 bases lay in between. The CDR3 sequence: CASSIEGTGELFF. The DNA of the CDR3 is TGTGCCAGCAGCATAGAGGGCACCGGGGAGCTGTTTTTT.

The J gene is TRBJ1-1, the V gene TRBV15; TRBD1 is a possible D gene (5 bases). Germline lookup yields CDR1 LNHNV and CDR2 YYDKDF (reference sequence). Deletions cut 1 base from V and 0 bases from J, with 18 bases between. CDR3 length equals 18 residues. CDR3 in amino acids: CATSRVRQGRRVNTEAFF. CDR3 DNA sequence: TGTGCCACCAGCAGAGTCAGGCAGGGAAGGAGGGTGAACACTGAAGCTTTCTTT.

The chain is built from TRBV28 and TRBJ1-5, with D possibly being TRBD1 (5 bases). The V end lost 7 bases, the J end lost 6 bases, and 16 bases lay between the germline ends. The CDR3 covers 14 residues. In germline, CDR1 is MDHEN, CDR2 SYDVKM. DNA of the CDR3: TGTGCCAGCACCGAATTTGGGGGTAGTCAGCCCCAGCATTTT. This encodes CASTEFGGSQPQHF.

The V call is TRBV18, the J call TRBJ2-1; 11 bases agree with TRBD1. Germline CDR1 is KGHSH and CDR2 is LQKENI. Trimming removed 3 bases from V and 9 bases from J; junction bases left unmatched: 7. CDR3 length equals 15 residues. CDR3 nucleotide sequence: TGTGCCAGCTCACCGGGGACAGGGGGAATCAGTGAGCAGTTCTTC. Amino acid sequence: CASSPGTGGISEQFF.

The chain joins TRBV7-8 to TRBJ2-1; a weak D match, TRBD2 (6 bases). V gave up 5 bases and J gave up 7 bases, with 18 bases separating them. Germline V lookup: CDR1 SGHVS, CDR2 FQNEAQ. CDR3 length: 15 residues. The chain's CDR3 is CASSRGRGAGNEQFF. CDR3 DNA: TGTGCCAGCAGCCGAGGACGCGGAGCGGGTAATGAGCAGTTCTTC.

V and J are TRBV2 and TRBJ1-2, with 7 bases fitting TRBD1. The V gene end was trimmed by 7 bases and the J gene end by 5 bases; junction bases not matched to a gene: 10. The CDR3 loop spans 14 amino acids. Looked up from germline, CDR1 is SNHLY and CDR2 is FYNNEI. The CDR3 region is CASTKQGLGYGYTF. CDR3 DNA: TGTGCCAGCACTAAACAGGGGCTGGGGTATGGCTACACCTTC.

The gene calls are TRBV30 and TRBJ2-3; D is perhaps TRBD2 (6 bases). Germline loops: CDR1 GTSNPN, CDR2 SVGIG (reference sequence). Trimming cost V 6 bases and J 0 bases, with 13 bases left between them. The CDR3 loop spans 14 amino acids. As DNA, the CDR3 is TGTGCCTGCCGGGGACTTATTAGCACAGATACGCAGTATTTT. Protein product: CACRGLISTDTQYF.

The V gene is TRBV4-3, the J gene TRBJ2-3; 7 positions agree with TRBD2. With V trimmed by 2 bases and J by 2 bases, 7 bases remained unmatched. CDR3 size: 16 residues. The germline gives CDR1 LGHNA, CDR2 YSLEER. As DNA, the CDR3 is TGCGCCAGCAGCCAATACTGGCGGGAGAACACAGATACGCAGTATTTT. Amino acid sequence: CASSQYWRENTDTQYF.

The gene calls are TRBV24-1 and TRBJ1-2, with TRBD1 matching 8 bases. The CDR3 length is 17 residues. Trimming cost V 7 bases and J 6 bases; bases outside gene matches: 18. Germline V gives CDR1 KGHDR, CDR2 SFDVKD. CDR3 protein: CATSGPDRDSRRDGYTF. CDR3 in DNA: TGTGCCACCAGCGGTCCGGACAGGGACTCGCGCCGGGATGGCTACACCTTC.

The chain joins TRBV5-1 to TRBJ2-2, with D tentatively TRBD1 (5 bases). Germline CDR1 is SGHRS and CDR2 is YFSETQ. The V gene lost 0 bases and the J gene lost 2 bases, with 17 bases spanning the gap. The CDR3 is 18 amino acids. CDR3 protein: CASSLASRGGVNTGELFF. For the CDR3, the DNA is TGCGCCAGCAGCTTGGCCAGTAGGGGCGGTGTAAACACCGGGGAGCTGTTTTTT.

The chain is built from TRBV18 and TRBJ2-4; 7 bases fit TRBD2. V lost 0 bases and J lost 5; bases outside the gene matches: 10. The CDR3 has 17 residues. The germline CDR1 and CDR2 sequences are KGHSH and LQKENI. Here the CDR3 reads CASSPPGGPFIENIQYF. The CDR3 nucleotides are TGTGCCAGCTCACCACCGGGAGGGCCTTTTATAGAAAACATTCAGTACTTC.

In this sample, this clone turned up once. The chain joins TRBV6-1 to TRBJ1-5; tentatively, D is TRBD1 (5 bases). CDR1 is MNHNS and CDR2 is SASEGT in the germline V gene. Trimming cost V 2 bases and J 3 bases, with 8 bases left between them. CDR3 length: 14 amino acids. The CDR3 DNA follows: TGTGCCAGCAGTGAAAGGGGACTCAATCAGCCCCAGCATTTT. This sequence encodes CASSERGLNQPQHF.

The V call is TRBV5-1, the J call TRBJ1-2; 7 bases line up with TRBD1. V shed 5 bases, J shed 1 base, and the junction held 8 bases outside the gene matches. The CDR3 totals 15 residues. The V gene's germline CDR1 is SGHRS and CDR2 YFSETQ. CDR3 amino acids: CASSKGQLDNYGYTF. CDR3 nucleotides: TGCGCCAGCAGTAAGGGACAGCTCGATAACTATGGCTACACCTTC.

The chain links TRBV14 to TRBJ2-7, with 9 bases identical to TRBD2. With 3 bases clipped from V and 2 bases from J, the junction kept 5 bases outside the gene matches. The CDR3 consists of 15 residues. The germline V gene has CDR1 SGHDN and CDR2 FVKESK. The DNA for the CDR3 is TGTGCCAGCAGCCACGGACTAGCGCTAACCTACGAGCAGTACTTC. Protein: CASSHGLALTYEQYF.